The 29 T cell receptor beta chains below all came from one sample that was sequenced in a study of blood T cell repertoires in COVID-19. Generated by immunoSEQ multiplex PCR, the TCRdb table keeps only in-frame clones and is missing some. The repertoire holds around 200,000 clones, with around four fifths as singletons. Sequenced input: peripheral blood. Receptors were obtained from a woman of 80 years or more with active or convalescent COVID-19.

The genes are TRBV14 and TRBJ1-2; D may be TRBD1 (6 bases). The CDR3 is made up of 13 amino acids. In germline, CDR1 is SGHDN, CDR2 FVKESK. V lost 7 bases to trimming and J lost 3 bases, with 12 bases between them. CDR3 nucleotide sequence: TGTGCCAGCACGCGGGGGGCGTACTATGGCTACACCTTC. Translated: CASTRGAYYGYTF.

The sample holds one count of this clone. This chain joins TRBV2 and TRBJ1-2, with 8 bases matching TRBD1. CDR1 and CDR2 from the germline V gene are SNHLY and FYNNEI. V dropped 8 bases and J dropped 8; count of bases not matched to a gene: 16. The CDR3 runs to 15 residues. The CDR3 here is CASGSSGTGAGGYTF. CDR3 in DNA: TGTGCCAGCGGCTCATCCGGGACAGGAGCTGGGGGCTACACCTTC.

The V and J genes are TRBV6-5 and TRBJ2-5, with D hard to call. Germline CDR1 is MNHEY and CDR2 is SVGAGI. The CDR3 loop spans 12 amino acids. V lost 6 bases and J 2 bases, leaving 7 bases between the germline ends. The CDR3, as DNA: TGTGCCAGCAGCCAGAGGCAAGAGACCCAGTACTTC. This sequence encodes CASSQRQETQYF.

The chain has TRBV5-1 and TRBJ2-5; TRBD2 matches at 8 bases. J gave up 1 base and V 4 bases, and 3 bases lay outside the gene matches. The CDR3 loop spans 14 amino acids. Germline CDR1 and CDR2: SGHRS and YFSETQ. Written as DNA, the CDR3 is TGCGCCAGCAGCGTGGGGACTAGCCAAGAGACCCAGTACTTC. This sequence encodes CASSVGTSQETQYF.

The V call is TRBV6-5, the J call TRBJ1-3, with D perhaps matching TRBD1 (6 bases). The CDR3 has 16 residues. Per germline, CDR1 MNHEY and CDR2 SVGAGI. V gave up 0 bases and J gave up 7 bases, with 16 bases separating them. The DNA of the CDR3 is TGTGCCAGCAGTTACTCCCTACGGGGAAGGGGGAACACCATATATTTT. It yields the protein CASSYSLRGRGNTIYF.

This chain links TRBV19 with TRBJ1-2; 9 bases map to TRBD1. CDR3 length equals 16 residues. Trimming at V came to 5 bases and at J to 4 bases, leaving 11 bases not matched to a gene. Germline V CDR1 and CDR2: LNHDA, SQIVND (reference sequence). CDR3 loop: CASSPAQGQGGYGYTF. CDR3 coding DNA: TGTGCCAGTAGTCCTGCTCAGGGACAGGGTGGCTATGGCTACACCTTC. The variable domain in full, with the rest retrieved from reference TRBV19 and TRBJ1-2, is DGGITQSPKYLFRKEGQNVTLSCEQNLNHDAMYWYRQDPGQGLRLIYYSQIVNDFQKGDIAEGYSVSREKKESFPLTVTSAQKNPTAFYLCASSPAQGQGGYGYTFGSGTRLTVV.

The J gene is TRBJ1-2, the V gene TRBV5-6; a possible D gene is TRBD1 (6 bases). Trimming removed 3 bases from V and 5 bases from J, with 14 bases in between. This CDR3 contains 14 residues. Germline CDR1 is SGHDT and CDR2 is YYEEEE. The CDR3 sequence: CASSSQGPPYGYTF. The CDR3 coding sequence is TGTGCCAGCAGCTCACAGGGACCTCCTTATGGCTACACCTTC.

The chain joins TRBV6-2 or TRBV6-3 to TRBJ2-3, with 11 nucleotides matching TRBD2. This CDR3 contains 16 residues. In germline, CDR1 is MNHEY, CDR2 SVGEGT. With 4 bases clipped from V and 4 bases from J, the junction kept 7 bases outside the gene matches. The CDR3 DNA reads TGTGCCAGCAGTTTCGGGACTAGCGGACCATCAGATACGCAGTATTTT. Translating gives CASSFGTSGPSDTQYF.

Remarks on this clone: The sample holds other DNA sequences that translate to the same CDR3. The rearrangement joins TRBV5-1 to TRBJ2-1; perhaps TRBD2 as D (6 bases). V shed 0 bases and J shed 0 bases, with 7 bases lying between them. Germline V lookup: CDR1 SGHRS, CDR2 YFSETQ. The CDR3 extends over 15 amino acids. The CDR3 nucleotides are TGCGCCAGCAGCTTGGCCGGGAGCTCCTACAATGAGCAGTTCTTC. Its protein is CASSLAGSSYNEQFF.

The V call is TRBV18, the J call TRBJ2-5, with D unresolved. V lost 2 bases and J 5 bases, leaving 12 bases between the germline ends. Germline CDR1 is KGHSH and CDR2 is LQKENI. The CDR3 covers 14 residues. The CDR3 DNA reads TGTGCCAGCTCACCAGGTCCAGGTTTGGAGACCCAGTACTTC. Amino acid sequence: CASSPGPGLETQYF.

This chain uses TRBV28 with TRBJ2-7; TRBD1 is a possible D gene (6 bases). Trimming stripped 6 bases from V and 2 bases from J, with 14 bases between. There are 14 residues in the CDR3. Germline V gene sequence: CDR1 MDHEN, CDR2 SYDVKM. In DNA form, the CDR3 reads TGTGCCAGCAGGACACAGGGTCGCGCCTACGAGCAGTACTTC. Protein sequence: CASRTQGRAYEQYF.

Written as DNA, the CDR3 is TGCAGTGCTAGTGATCCCCTGACTAGCTTAGATGAGCAGTTCTTC. Its translation is CSASDPLTSLDEQFF. V usage is TRBV20-1 and J usage is TRBJ2-1; 7 bases align to TRBD2. V lost 3 bases and J lost 8; bases outside the gene matches: 13. The CDR3 consists of 15 residues. Per the germline V gene, CDR1 is DFQATT and CDR2 is SNEGSKA (reference sequence).

The chain employs TRBV4-1 and TRBJ1-2; 10 bases are shared with TRBD1. Germline V gene data show CDR1 as MGHRA and CDR2 as YSYEKL. V shed 1 base, J shed 4 bases, and the junction held 0 bases outside the gene matches. This CDR3 is 14 amino acids long. The CDR3 nucleotides are TGCGCCAGCAGCCAAGGGACAGGGGGCTATGGCTACACCTTC. Its protein is CASSQGTGGYGYTF.

This clone showed up just once. The rearrangement uses TRBV25-1 and TRBJ1-1; D remains ambiguous. Trimming took 2 bases from V and 1 from J, leaving 5 bases between them. CDR1 and CDR2 from the germline V gene are MGHDK and SYGVNS. The CDR3 is 13 amino acids. The CDR3 DNA reads TGTGCCAGCAGTGAAGTCGGGAACACTGAAGCTTTCTTT. Translated: CASSEVGNTEAFF.

This rearrangement joins TRBV3-1 (or the pseudogene TRBV3-2) to TRBJ2-5, with a possible D match to TRBD2 (5 bases). Germline CDR1 reads LGHDT; CDR2 reads YNNKEL (reference sequence). The length of the CDR3 is 13 residues. The V gene lost 7 bases and the J gene lost 3 bases, with 12 bases spanning the gap. The chain's CDR3 is CASTRYGEETQYF. In DNA form, the CDR3 reads TGTGCCAGCACCCGATACGGGGAAGAGACCCAGTACTTC.

V is TRBV28 and J is TRBJ1-2; tentatively, D is TRBD1 (6 bases). Deletions cut 1 base from V and 4 bases from J, with 13 bases between. CDR1 is MDHEN, CDR2 SYDVKM, per germline. The CDR3 runs 15 residues. Here the CDR3 reads CASSLSGLGAYGYTF. The CDR3 region has the DNA TGTGCCAGCAGTTTATCGGGTCTGGGGGCCTATGGCTACACCTTC.

This chain uses TRBV2 with TRBJ2-5; TRBD1 is a possible D gene (6 bases). This CDR3 is built from 13 residues. Germline V gene lookup returns CDR1 SNHLY and CDR2 FYNNEI. V shed 7 bases and J shed 2 bases, with 11 bases lying between them. The CDR3 DNA is TGTGCCAGCACCCGGACAGAACAAGAGACCCAGTACTTC. Translated, it gives CASTRTEQETQYF. Using reference TRBV2 and TRBJ2-5 for the parts outside the CDR3, the full variable domain is EPEVTQTPSHQVTQMGQEVILRCVPISNHLYFYWYRQILGQKVEFLVSFYNNEISEKSEIFDDQFSVERPDGSNFTLKIRSTKLEDSAMYFCASTRTEQETQYFGPGTRLLVL.

This chain connects TRBV30 to TRBJ1-6; D is unresolved. Germline values: CDR1 GTSNPN, CDR2 SVGIG (reference sequence). This CDR3 comprises 15 residues. V was shortened by 8 bases and J by 4 bases, with 18 bases between the two germline ends. As DNA, the CDR3 is TGTGCCGTGAAGACACCGGTTGGGTATAATTCACCCCTCCACTTT. Translating gives CAVKTPVGYNSPLHF.

V usage is TRBV2 and J usage is TRBJ2-7; D unclear. V dropped 6 bases and J dropped 0 bases, with 15 bases sitting between them. Germline lookup yields CDR1 SNHLY and CDR2 FYNNEI. The CDR3 spans 15 residues. The CDR3 reads CASSAAGGSSYEQYF. In DNA, the CDR3 is TGTGCCAGCAGCGCCGCTGGCGGTAGCTCCTACGAGCAGTACTTC. Complete variable domain (other parts from reference TRBV2 and TRBJ2-7): EPEVTQTPSHQVTQMGQEVILRCVPISNHLYFYWYRQILGQKVEFLVSFYNNEISEKSEIFDDQFSVERPDGSNFTLKIRSTKLEDSAMYFCASSAAGGSSYEQYFGPGTRLTVT.

This chain uses TRBV7-8 with TRBJ1-1; weak D call: TRBD1 (5 bases). Per germline, CDR1 SGHVS and CDR2 FQNEAQ. V lost 4 bases and J 3 bases, leaving 9 bases between the germline ends. The CDR3 length is 13 residues. In DNA, the CDR3 is TGTGCCAGCAGCTCCGGGGGGTACACTGAAGCTTTCTTT. Its protein product is CASSSGGYTEAFF.

This CDR3 reads CASSIRDQGNQPQHF. The CDR3 nucleotides are TGTGCCAGTAGTATCCGGGATCAAGGCAATCAGCCCCAGCATTTT. The J gene is TRBJ1-5, the V gene TRBV19; D gene ambiguous. Trimming stripped 3 bases from V and 2 bases from J, with 11 bases between. From germline, CDR1 is LNHDA and CDR2 SQIVND (reference sequence). The CDR3 is 15 amino acids.

The chain recombines TRBV5-1 with TRBJ1-5, with D maybe TRBD1 (6 bases). With 0 bases removed from V and 2 bases from J, the gap between germline ends came to 9 bases. Looked up from germline, CDR1 is SGHRS and CDR2 is YFSETQ. The CDR3 runs 15 residues. The CDR3 sequence is CASSLASGGNQPQHF. For the CDR3, the DNA is TGCGCCAGCAGCTTGGCGTCAGGGGGCAATCAGCCCCAGCATTTT.

The chain couples TRBV4-3 to TRBJ1-3; 10 positions agree with TRBD1. Trimming removed 3 bases from V and 0 bases from J; junction bases left unmatched: 14. The CDR3 contains 20 residues. CDR1 is LGHNA and CDR2 is YSLEER in the germline V gene. CDR3 bases: TGCGCCAGCAGCCAGTTTGATCCAGGGACAGGGGCTTACTCTGGAAACACCATATATTTT. Translated: CASSQFDPGTGAYSGNTIYF.

The chain uses TRBV5-4 and TRBJ2-3; 9 positions agree with TRBD1. This CDR3 spans 14 amino acids. V was pared by 2 bases and J by 5 bases, with 3 bases of the junction left unmatched. The germline CDR1 and CDR2 sequences are SGHNT and YYREEE (reference sequence). For the CDR3, the DNA is TGTGCCAGCAGCTTATACAGGGGGCAAGATACGCAGTATTTT. It codes for CASSLYRGQDTQYF. The full variable domain, completed using reference TRBV5-4 and TRBJ2-3, is ETGVTQSPTHLIKTRGQQVTLRCSSQSGHNTVSWYQQALGQGPQFIFQYYREEENGRGNFPPRFSGLQFPNYSSELNVNALELDDSALYLCASSLYRGQDTQYFGPGTRLTVL.

The chain carries TRBV6-5 and TRBJ1-6; a weak D match, TRBD1 (6 bases). The CDR3 runs to 13 residues. Germline CDR1 MNHEY, CDR2 SVGAGI. V lost 8 bases, J lost 10 bases, and 15 bases lay in between. CDR3 coding DNA: TGTGCCAGCGGTTCCCAGGGGCTCTCACCCCTCCACTTT. Translation gives CASGSQGLSPLHF.

The chain recombines TRBV30 with TRBJ2-7; D is uncertain. Deletions cut 2 bases from V and 2 bases from J, with 4 bases between. There are 11 residues in the CDR3. CDR1 and CDR2 (germline): GTSNPN, SVGIG (reference sequence). The CDR3 reads CAWSQTYEQYF. The CDR3 region has the DNA TGTGCCTGGAGTCAAACCTACGAGCAGTACTTC.

This clone was picked up one time. This rearrangement joins TRBV9 to TRBJ1-6, with TRBD1 matching over 9 bases. The CDR3 consists of 15 residues. Germline V CDR1 and CDR2: SGDLS, YYNGEE. The V gene end was trimmed by 3 bases and the J gene end by 10 bases; junction bases not matched to a gene: 8. For the CDR3, the DNA is TGTGCCAGCAGCGATAGAAGGACAGGGGAATCACCCCTCCACTTT. Residues: CASSDRRTGESPLHF.

The table lists this clone with a count of one. V usage is TRBV6-5 and J usage is TRBJ2-7, with D unresolved. Between the trimmed V and J ends, which lost 0 bases and 4 bases, there was a span of 10 bases. The CDR3 runs 14 residues. The V gene's germline CDR1 is MNHEY and CDR2 SVGAGI. CDR3 coding DNA: TGTGCCAGCAGTTACTCAAGCTCTTCGTACGAGCAGTACTTC. Protein product: CASSYSSSSYEQYF.

The gene calls are TRBV12-3 or TRBV12-4 and TRBJ2-2; 7 nucleotides agree with TRBD2. V shed 6 bases, J shed 7 bases, and the junction held 2 bases outside the gene matches. This CDR3 comprises 12 residues. The CDR3 DNA follows: TGTGCCAGCAGGACTAGCTTCGGGGAGCTGTTTTTT. It codes for CASRTSFGELFF.